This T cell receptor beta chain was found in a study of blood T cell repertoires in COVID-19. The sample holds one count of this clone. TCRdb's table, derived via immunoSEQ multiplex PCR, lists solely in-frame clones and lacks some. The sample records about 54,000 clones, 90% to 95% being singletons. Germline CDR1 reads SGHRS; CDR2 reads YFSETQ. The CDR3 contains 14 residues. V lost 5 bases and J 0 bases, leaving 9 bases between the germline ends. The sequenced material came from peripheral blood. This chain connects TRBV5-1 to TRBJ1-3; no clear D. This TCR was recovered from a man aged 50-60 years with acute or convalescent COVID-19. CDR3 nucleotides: TGCGCCAGCAGTGGAGGAACCTCTGGAAACACCATATATTTT. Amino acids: CASSGGTSGNTIYF.